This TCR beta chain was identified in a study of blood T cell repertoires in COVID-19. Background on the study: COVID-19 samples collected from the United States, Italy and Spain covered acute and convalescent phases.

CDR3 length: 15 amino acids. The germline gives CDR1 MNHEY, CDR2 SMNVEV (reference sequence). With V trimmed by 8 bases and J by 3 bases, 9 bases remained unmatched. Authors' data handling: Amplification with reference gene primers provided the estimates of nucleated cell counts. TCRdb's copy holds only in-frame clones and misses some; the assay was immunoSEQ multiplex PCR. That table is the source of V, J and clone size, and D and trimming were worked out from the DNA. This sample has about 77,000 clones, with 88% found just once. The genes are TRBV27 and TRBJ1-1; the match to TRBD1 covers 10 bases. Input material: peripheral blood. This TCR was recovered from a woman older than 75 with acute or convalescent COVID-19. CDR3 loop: CASPRAGQGDTEAFF. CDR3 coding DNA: TGTGCCAGCCCAAGGGCCGGACAGGGGGACACTGAAGCTTTCTTT.